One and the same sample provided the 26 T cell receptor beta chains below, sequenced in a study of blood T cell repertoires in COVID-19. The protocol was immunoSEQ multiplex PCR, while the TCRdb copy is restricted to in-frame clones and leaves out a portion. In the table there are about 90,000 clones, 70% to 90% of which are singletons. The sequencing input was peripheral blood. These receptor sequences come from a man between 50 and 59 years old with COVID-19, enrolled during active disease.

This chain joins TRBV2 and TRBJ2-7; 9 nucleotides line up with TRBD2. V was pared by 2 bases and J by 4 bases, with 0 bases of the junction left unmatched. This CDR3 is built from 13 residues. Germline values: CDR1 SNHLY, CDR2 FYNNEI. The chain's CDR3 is CASSELAGYEQYF. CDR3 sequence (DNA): TGTGCCAGCAGTGAACTAGCGGGATACGAGCAGTACTTC.

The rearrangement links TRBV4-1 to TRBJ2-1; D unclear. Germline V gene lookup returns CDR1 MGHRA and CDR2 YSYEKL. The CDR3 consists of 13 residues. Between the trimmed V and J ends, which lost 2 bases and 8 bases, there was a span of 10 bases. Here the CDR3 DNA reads TGCGCCAGCAGCCAATCTCCCCTCGATGAGCAGTTCTTC. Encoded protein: CASSQSPLDEQFF.

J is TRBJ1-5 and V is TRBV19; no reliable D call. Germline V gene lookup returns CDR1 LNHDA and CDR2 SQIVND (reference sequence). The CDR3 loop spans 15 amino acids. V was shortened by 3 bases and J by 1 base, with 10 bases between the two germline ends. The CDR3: CASSINTISNQPQHF. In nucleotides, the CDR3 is TGTGCCAGTAGTATCAACACCATCAGCAATCAGCCCCAGCATTTT.

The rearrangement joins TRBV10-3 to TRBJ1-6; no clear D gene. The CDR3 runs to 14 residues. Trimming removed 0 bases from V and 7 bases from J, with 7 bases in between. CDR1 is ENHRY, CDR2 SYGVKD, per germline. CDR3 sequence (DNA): TGTGCCATCAGTGAGTCGGCGGAAAATTCACCCCTCCACTTT. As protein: CAISESAENSPLHF.

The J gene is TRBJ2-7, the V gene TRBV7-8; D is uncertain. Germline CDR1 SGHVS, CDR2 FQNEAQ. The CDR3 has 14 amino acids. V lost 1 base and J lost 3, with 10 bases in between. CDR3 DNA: TGTGCCAGCAGCTTAGGTTACAGCAACTACGAGCAGTACTTC. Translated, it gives CASSLGYSNYEQYF.

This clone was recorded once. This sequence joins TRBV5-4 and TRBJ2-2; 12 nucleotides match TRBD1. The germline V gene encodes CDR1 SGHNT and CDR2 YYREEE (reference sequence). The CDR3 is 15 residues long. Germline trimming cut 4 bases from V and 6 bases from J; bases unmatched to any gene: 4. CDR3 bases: TGTGCCAGCAGCCCGGGACAGGGGGCTTCCGGGGAGCTGTTTTTT. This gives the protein CASSPGQGASGELFF.

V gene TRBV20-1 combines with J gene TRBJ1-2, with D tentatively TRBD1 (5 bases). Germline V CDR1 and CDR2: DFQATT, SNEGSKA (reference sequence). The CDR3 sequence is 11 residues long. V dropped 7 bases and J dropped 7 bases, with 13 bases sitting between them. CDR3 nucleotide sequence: TGCAGTGTTCTGACAGTTTCTGGCTACACCTTC. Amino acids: CSVLTVSGYTF.

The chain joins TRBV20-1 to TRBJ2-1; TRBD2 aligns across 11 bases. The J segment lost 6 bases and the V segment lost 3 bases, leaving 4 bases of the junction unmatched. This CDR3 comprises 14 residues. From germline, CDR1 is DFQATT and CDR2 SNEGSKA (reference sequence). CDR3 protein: CSASLLAGANEQFF. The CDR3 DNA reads TGCAGTGCTAGTCTACTAGCGGGGGCCAATGAGCAGTTCTTC.

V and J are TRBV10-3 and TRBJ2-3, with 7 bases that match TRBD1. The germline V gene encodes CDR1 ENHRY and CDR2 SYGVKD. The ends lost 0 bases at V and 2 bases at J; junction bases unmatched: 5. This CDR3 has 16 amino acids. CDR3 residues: CAISESRGPPTDTQYF. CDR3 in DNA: TGTGCCATCAGTGAGTCTAGGGGGCCACCCACAGATACGCAGTATTTT.

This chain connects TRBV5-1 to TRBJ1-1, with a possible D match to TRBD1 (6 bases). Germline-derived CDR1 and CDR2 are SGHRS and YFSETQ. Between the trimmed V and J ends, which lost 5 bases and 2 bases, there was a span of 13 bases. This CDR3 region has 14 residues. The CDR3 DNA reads TGCGCCAGCAGATGGGCACAGGGAAACACTGAAGCTTTCTTT. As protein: CASRWAQGNTEAFF.

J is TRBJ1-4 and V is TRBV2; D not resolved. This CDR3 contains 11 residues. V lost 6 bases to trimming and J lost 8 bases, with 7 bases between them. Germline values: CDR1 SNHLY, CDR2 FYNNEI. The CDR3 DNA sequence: TGTGCCAGCAGACAGAAAGAAAAACTGTTTTTT. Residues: CASRQKEKLFF. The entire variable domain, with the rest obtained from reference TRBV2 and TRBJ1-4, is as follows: EPEVTQTPSHQVTQMGQEVILRCVPISNHLYFYWYRQILGQKVEFLVSFYNNEISEKSEIFDDQFSVERPDGSNFTLKIRSTKLEDSAMYFCASRQKEKLFFGSGTQLSVL.

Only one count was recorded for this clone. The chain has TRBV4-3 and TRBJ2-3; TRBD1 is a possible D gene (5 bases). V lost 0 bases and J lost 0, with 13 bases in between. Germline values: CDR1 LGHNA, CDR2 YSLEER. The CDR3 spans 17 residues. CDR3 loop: CASSQEPLTASTDTQYF. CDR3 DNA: TGCGCCAGCAGCCAAGAACCCCTGACAGCCAGCACAGATACGCAGTATTTT.

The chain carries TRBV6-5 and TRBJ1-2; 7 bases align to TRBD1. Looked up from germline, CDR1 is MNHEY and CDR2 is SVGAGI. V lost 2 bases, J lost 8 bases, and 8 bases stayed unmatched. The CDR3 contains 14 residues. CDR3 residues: CASSYLGTDKGYTF. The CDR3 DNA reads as TGTGCCAGCAGTTACCTCGGGACAGACAAAGGCTACACCTTC.

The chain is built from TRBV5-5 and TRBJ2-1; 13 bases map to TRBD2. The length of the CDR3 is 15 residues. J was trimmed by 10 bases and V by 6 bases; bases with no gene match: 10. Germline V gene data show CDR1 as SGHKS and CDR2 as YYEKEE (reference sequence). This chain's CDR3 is CASNRGLAGNGEQFF. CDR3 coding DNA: TGTGCCAGCAACCGGGGACTAGCGGGGAACGGGGAGCAGTTCTTC.

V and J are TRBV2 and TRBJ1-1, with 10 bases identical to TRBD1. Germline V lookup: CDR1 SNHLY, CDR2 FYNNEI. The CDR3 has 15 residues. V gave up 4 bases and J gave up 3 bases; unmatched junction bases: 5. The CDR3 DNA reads TGTGCCAGCAGTGGACTGACAGGGGGCCACACTGAAGCTTTCTTT. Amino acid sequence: CASSGLTGGHTEAFF.

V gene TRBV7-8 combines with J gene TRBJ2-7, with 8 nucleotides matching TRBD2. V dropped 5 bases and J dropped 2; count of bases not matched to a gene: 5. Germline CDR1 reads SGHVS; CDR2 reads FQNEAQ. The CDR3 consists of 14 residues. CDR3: CASSTREGPYEQYF. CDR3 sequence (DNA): TGTGCCAGCAGCACCCGGGAGGGACCCTACGAGCAGTACTTC.

The CDR3 DNA reads TGTGCCAGTAGTATTGGGGGCGGCGGTGAAAAACTGTTTTTT. This encodes CASSIGGGGEKLFF. This sequence joins TRBV19 and TRBJ1-4, with D maybe TRBD1 (6 bases). From germline, CDR1 is LNHDA and CDR2 SQIVND (reference sequence). The CDR3 consists of 14 residues. V shed 3 bases and J shed 7 bases, with 12 bases lying between them.

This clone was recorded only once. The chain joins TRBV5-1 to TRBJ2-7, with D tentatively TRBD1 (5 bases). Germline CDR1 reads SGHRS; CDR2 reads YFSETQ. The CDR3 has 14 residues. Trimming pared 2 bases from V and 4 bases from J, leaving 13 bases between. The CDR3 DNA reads TGCGCCAGCAGCTTATATGGGGCTAGTTACGAGCAGTACTTC. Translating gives CASSLYGASYEQYF.

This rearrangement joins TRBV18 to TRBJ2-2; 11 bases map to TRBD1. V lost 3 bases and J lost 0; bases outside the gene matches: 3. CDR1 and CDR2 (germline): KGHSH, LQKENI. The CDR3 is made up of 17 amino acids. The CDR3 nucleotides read TGTGCCAGCTCACCCCGGGACAGGGGGGCGAACACCGGGGAGCTGTTTTTT. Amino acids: CASSPRDRGANTGELFF.

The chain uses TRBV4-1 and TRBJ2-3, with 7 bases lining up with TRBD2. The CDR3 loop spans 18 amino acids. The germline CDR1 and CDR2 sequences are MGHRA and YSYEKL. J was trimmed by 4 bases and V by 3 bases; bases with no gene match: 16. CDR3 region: CASSHYSGRERGADTQYF. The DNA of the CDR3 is TGCGCCAGCAGCCATTACTCGGGGAGGGAGCGCGGGGCAGATACGCAGTATTTT.

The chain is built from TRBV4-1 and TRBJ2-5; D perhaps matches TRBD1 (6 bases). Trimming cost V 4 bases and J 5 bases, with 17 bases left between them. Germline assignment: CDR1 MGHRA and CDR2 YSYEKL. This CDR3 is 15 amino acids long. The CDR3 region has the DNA TGCGCCAGCAGCCGACTGACAGAGAGGGGGGAGACCCAGTACTTC. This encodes CASSRLTERGETQYF.

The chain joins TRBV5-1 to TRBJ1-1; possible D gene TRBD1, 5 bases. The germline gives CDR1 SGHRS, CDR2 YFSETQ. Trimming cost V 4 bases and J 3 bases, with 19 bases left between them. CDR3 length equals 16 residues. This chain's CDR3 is CASSAGPAPGHTEAFF. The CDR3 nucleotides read TGCGCCAGCAGCGCCGGGCCCGCCCCAGGGCACACTGAAGCTTTCTTT.

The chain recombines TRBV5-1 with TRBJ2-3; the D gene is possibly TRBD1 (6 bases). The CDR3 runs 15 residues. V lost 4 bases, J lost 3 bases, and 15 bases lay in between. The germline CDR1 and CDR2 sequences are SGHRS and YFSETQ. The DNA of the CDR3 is TGCGCCAGCAGCGCCGGCGGACAGAGGACAGATACGCAGTATTTT. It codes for CASSAGGQRTDTQYF. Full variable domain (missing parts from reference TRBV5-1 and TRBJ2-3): KAGVTQTPRYLIKTRGQQVTLSCSPISGHRSVSWYQQTPGQGLQFLFEYFSETQRNKGNFPGRFSGRQFSNSRSEMNVSTLELGDSALYLCASSAGGQRTDTQYFGPGTRLTVL.

The CDR3: CASSAGSSGNTIYF. Written as DNA, the CDR3 is TGTGCCAGCAGCGCCGGGAGCTCTGGAAACACCATATATTTT. The V gene is TRBV2, the J gene TRBJ1-3; D is unresolved. Germline CDR1 SNHLY, CDR2 FYNNEI. V was cut by 6 bases and J by 0 bases, with 9 bases left in between. The CDR3 is 14 residues long.

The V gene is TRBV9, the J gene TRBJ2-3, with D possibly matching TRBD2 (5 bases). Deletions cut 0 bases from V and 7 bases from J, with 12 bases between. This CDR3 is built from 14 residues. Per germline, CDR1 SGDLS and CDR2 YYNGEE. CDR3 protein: CASSVARTGNTQYF. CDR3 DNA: TGTGCCAGCAGCGTAGCTAGGACTGGAAATACGCAGTATTTT.

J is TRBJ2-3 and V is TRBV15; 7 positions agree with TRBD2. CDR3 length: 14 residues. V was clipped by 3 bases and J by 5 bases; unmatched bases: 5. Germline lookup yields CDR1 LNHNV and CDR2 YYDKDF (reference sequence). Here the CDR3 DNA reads TGTGCCACCAGCAGGAGACTAGCTGAAGATACGCAGTATTTT. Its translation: CATSRRLAEDTQYF.